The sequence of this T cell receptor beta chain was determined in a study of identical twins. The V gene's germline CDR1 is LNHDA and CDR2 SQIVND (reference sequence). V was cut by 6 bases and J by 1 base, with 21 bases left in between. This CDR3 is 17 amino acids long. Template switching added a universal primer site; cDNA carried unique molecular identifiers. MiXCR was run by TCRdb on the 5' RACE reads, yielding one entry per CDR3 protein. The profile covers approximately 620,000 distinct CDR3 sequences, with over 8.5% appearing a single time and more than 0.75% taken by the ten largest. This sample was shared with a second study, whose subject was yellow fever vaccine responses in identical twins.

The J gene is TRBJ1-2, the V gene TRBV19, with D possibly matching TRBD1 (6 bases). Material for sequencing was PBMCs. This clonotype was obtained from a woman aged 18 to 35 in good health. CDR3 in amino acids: CASRTTLQGRFNYGYTF. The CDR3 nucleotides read TGTGCCAGTAGGACGACTCTACAGGGAAGGTTTAACTATGGCTACACCTTC.